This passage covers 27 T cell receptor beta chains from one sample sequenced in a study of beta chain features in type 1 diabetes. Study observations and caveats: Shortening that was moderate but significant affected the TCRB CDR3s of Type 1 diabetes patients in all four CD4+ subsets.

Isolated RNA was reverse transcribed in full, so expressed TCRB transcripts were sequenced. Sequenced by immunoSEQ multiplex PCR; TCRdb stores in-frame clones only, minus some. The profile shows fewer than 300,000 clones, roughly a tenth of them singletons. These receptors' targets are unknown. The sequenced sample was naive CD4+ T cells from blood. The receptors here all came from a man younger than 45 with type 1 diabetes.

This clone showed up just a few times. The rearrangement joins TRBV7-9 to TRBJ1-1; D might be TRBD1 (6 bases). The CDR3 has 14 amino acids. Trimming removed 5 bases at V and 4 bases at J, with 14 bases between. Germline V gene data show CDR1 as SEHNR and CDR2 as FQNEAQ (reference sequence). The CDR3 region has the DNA TGTGCCAGCAGCACGGGACACCGGGGCACTGAAGCTTTCTTT. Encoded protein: CASSTGHRGTEAFF.

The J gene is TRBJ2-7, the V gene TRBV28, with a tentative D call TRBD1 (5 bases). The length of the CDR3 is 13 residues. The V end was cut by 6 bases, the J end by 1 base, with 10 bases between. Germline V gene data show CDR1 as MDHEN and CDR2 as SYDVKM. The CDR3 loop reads CASSPAGSYEQYF. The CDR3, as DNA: TGTGCCAGCAGCCCGGCAGGGTCCTACGAGCAGTACTTC.

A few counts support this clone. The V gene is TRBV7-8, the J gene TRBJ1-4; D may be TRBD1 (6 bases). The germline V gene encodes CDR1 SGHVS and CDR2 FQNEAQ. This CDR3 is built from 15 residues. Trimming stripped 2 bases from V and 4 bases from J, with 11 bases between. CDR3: CASSLRTVVNEKLFF. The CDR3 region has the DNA TGTGCCAGCAGCTTAAGGACAGTGGTTAATGAAAAACTGTTTTTT.

Here the CDR3 reads CASSPPGSYNSPLHF. CDR3 bases: TGTGCCAGCAGTCCGCCGGGCTCCTATAATTCACCCCTCCACTTT. J is TRBJ1-6 and V is TRBV28, with D uncertain. The CDR3 has 15 amino acids. Germline CDR1 reads MDHEN; CDR2 reads SYDVKM. V lost 5 bases and J 0 bases, leaving 8 bases between the germline ends.

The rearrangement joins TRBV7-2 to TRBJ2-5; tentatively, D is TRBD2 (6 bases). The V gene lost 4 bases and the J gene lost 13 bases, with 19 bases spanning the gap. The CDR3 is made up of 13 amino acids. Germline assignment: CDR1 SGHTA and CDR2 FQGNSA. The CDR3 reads CASSSLSAGLWYF. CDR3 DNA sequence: TGTGCCAGCAGCTCCTTGAGTGCGGGACTCTGGTACTTC. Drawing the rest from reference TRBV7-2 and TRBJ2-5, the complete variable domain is GAGVSQSPSNKVTEKGKDVELRCDPISGHTALYWYRQSLGQGLEFLIYFQGNSAPDKSGLPSDRFSAERTGGSVSTLTIQRTQQEDSAVYLCASSSLSAGLWYFGPGTRLLVL.

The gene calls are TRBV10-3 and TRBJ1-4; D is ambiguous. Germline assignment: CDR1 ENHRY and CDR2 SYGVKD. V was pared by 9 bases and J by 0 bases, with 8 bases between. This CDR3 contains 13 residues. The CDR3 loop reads CAIQVATNEKLFF. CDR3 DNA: TGTGCCATTCAGGTGGCAACTAATGAAAAACTGTTTTTT.

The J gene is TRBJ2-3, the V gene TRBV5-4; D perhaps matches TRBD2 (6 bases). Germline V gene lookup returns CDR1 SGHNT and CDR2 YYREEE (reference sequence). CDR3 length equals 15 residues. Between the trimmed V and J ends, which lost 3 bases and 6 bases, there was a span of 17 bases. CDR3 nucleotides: TGTGCCAGCAGCTGGGACCTCGGGGGATCGGATACGCAGTATTTT. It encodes CASSWDLGGSDTQYF.

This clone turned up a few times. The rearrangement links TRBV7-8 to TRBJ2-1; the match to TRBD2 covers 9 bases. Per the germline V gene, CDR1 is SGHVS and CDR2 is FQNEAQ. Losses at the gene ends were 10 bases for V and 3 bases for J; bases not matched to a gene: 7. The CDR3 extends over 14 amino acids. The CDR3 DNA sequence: TGTGCCACCGGAGCGGGGGGCTTCTACAATGAGCAGTTCTTC. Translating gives CATGAGGFYNEQFF.

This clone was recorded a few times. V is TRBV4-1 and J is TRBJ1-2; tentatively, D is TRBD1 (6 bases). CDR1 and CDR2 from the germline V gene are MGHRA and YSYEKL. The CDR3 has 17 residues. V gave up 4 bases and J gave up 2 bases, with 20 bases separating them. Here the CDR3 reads CASSRHLQGTGNYGYTF. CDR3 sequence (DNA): TGCGCCAGCAGCCGCCACTTGCAGGGGACGGGGAACTATGGCTACACCTTC.

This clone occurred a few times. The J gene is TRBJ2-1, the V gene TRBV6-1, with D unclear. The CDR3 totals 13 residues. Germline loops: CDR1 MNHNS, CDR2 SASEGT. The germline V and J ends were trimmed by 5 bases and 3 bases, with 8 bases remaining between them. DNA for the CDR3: TGTGCCAGCAGTTCCGTGAGCTACAATGAGCAGTTCTTC. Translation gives CASSSVSYNEQFF.

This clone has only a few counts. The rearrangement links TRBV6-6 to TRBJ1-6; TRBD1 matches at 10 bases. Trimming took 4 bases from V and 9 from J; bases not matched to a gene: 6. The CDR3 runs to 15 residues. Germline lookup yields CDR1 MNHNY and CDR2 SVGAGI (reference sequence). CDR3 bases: TGTGCCAGCAGTTTTACCGGACAGGGGGTTTCACCCCTCCACTTT. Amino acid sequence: CASSFTGQGVSPLHF.

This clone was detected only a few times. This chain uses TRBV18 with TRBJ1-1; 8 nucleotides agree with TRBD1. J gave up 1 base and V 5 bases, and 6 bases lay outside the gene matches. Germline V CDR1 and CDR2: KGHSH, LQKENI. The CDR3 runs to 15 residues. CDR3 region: CASSSGGTGNTEAFF. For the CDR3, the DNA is TGTGCCAGCTCATCAGGGGGCACGGGGAACACTGAAGCTTTCTTT.

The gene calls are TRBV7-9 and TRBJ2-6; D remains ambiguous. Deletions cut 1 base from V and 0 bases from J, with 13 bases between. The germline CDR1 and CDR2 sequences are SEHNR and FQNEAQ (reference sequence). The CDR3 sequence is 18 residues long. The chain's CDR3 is CASSLVAGLSSGANVLTF. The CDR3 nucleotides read TGTGCCAGCAGCTTAGTGGCAGGCCTCAGCTCTGGGGCCAACGTCCTGACTTTC.

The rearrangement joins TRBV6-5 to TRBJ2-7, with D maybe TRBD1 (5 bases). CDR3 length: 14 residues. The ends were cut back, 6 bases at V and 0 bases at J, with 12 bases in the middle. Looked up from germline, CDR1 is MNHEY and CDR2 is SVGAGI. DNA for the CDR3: TGTGCCAGCAGCTTTATTGACAGCTCCTACGAGCAGTACTTC. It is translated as CASSFIDSSYEQYF.

The CDR3 loop is CASSLQIGGPETQYF. CDR3 in DNA: TGTGCCAGCAGCCTTCAAATAGGGGGTCCGGAGACCCAGTACTTC. The chain couples TRBV9 to TRBJ2-5, with a weak D call TRBD1 (6 bases). V shed 4 bases and J shed 5 bases, with 18 bases lying between them. Germline-derived CDR1 and CDR2 are SGDLS and YYNGEE. This CDR3 contains 15 residues.

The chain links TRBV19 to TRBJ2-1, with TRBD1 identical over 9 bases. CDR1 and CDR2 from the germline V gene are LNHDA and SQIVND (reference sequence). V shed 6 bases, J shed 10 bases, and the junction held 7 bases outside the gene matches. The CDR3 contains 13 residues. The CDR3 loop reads CASRRGQGGEQFF. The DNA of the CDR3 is TGTGCCAGTAGGAGGGGACAGGGCGGGGAGCAGTTCTTC.

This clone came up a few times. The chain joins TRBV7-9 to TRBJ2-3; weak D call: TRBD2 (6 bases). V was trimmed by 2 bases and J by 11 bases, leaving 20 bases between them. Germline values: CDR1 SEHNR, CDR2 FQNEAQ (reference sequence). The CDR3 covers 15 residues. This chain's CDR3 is CASSLLGTPRFGQYF. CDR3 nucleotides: TGTGCCAGCAGCTTATTGGGGACTCCAAGGTTCGGGCAGTATTTT.

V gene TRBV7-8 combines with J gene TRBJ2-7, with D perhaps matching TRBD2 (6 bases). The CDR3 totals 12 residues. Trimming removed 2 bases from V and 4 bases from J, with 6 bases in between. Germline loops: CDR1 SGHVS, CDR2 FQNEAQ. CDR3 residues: CASSLREYEQYF. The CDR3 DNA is TGTGCCAGCAGCTTACGGGAGTACGAGCAGTACTTC.

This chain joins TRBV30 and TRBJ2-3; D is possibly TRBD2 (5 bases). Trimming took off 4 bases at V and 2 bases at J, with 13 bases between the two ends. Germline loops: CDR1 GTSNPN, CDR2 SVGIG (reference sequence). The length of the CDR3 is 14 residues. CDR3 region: CAWTSDGVTDTQYF. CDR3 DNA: TGTGCCTGGACTTCAGACGGGGTCACAGATACGCAGTATTTT.

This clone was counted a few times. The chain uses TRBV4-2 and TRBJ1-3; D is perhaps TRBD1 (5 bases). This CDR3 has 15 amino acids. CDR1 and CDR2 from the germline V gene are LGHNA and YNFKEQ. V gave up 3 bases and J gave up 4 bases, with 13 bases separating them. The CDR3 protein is CASSHAGSTGNTIYF. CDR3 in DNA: TGTGCCAGCAGCCACGCAGGGTCGACAGGAAACACCATATATTTT.

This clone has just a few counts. Written as DNA, the CDR3 is TGCAGCGTTGGACAGGGGACTAGCAATCAGCCCCAGCATTTT. It specifies CSVGQGTSNQPQHF. The rearrangement joins TRBV29-1 to TRBJ1-5; 8 bases align to TRBD1. This CDR3 contains 14 residues. Germline V lookup: CDR1 SQVTM, CDR2 ANQGSEA. V shed 4 bases and J 0 bases; nucleotides not matched to a gene: 2.

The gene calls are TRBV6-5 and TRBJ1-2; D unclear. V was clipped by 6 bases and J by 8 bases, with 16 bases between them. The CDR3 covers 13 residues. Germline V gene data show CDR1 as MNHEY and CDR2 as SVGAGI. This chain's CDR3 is CASSQIRGGGYTF. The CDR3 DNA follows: TGTGCCAGCAGCCAAATACGGGGTGGCGGCTACACCTTC.

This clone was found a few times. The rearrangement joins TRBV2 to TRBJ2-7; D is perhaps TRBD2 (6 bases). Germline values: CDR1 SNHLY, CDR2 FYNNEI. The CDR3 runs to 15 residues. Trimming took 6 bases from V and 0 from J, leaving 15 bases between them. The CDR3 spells CASSADGGASYEQYF. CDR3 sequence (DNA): TGTGCCAGCAGCGCCGACGGGGGAGCCTCCTACGAGCAGTACTTC. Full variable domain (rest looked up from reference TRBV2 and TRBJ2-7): EPEVTQTPSHQVTQMGQEVILRCVPISNHLYFYWYRQILGQKVEFLVSFYNNEISEKSEIFDDQFSVERPDGSNFTLKIRSTKLEDSAMYFCASSADGGASYEQYFGPGTRLTVT.

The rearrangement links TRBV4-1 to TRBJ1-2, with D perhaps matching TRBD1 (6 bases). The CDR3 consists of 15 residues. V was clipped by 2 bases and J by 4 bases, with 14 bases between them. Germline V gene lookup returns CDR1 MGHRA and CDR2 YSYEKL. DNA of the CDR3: TGCGCCAGCAGCCAACCGAGGCAGGGGCTCTATGGCTACACCTTC. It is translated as CASSQPRQGLYGYTF.

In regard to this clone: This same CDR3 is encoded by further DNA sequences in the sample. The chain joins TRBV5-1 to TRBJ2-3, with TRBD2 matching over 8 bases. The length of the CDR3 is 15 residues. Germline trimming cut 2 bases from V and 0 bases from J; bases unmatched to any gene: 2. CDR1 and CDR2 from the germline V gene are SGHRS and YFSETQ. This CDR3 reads CASSLAGESTDTQYF. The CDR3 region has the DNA TGCGCCAGCAGCTTAGCGGGGGAGAGCACAGATACGCAGTATTTT.

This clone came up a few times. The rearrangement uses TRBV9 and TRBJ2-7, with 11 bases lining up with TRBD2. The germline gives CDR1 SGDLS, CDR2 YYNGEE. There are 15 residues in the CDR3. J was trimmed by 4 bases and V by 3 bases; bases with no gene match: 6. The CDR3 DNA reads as TGTGCCAGCAGCGCGGGACTAGCGGTAGTATACGAGCAGTACTTC. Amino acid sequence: CASSAGLAVVYEQYF.

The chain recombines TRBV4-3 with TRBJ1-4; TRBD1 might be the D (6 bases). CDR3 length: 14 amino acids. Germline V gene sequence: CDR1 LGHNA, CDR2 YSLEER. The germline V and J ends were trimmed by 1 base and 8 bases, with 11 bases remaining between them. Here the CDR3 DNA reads TGCGCCAGCAGCCAAGGCCAGGGGAGCGAAAAACTGTTTTTT. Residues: CASSQGQGSEKLFF.